This is a list of T cell receptor beta chains from one sample in a study of T cell changes during pregnancy in multiple sclerosis. Using immunoSEQ multiplex PCR, the repertoire was profiled, and TCRdb retains in-frame clones only, with some absent. This sample yields roughly 47,000 clones, of which roughly 94% are seen a single time; roughly 5.4% belongs to the top ten. The sample in question was CD8+ T cells from peripheral blood mononuclear cells, obtained before pregnancy. Source of these receptors: a female donor with multiple sclerosis, enrolled in a pregnancy study. Each CDR3 is given with its conserved first and last residue. D genes are given only for firm matches. The size entry is marked missing in some rows and otherwise reads once, few, many or a size class.

j_gene,v_gene,d_gene,abundance,CDR3nt,CDR3aa
TRBJ2-7,TRBV28,NA,NA,NA,CARNGDYDCEQYF
TRBJ1-5,TRBV28,NA,NA,TGTGCCAGCAGTTTAGTGGGGGGTGCTCATCAGCCCCAGCATTTT,CASSLVGGAHQPQHF
TRBJ1-5,TRBV6-5,NA,NA,TGTGCCAGCAGTTACAGTACAGGGTATCAGCCCCAGCATTTT,CASSYSTGYQPQHF
TRBJ2-7,TRBV6-1,NA,NA,TGTGCCAGCAGTGAACGGTGGGGCACCTACGAGCAGTACTTC,CASSERWGTYEQYF
TRBJ2-1,TRBV19,NA,NA,TGTGCCAGTAGTCTCTCCCTTCCGAATGAGCAGTTCTTC,CASSLSLPNEQFF
TRBJ1-5,TRBV1,NA,NA,TGCACCAGCAGCCAAGACCCCGACAGGGGCGGGGATCAGCCCCAGCATTTT,CTSSQDPDRGGDQPQHF
TRBJ2-7,TRBV28,NA,NA,TGTGCCAGCAGCATTGGACAGTCCTACGAGCAGTACTTC,CASSIGQSYEQYF
TRBJ2-7,TRBV5-6,NA,NA,TGTGCCAGCAGCCCAAGAATTTCCCCTACCTACGAGCAGTACTTC,CASSPRISPTYEQYF
TRBJ2-7,TRBV10-1,NA,NA,TGCGCCAGCAGTGAGGGACACGTCTCCTACGAGCAGTACTTC,CASSEGHVSYEQYF
TRBJ1-1,TRBV4-1,NA,NA,TGCGCCAGCGGGGGGGGAGACACTGAAGCTTTCTTT,CASGGGDTEAFF
TRBJ2-7,TRBV11-2,TRBD1,NA,TGTGCCAGCAGCTTAGTGCAGGGGGACTCCTACGAGCAGTACTTC,CASSLVQGDSYEQYF
TRBJ1-1,TRBV5-4,NA,NA,TGTGCCAGCAGCTTGGCGAGGGGAGGGTCTGAAGCTTTCTTT,CASSLARGGSEAFF
TRBJ2-7,TRBV28,NA,once,TGTGCCAGCAGTTTTGTCCAGGAGCAGTACTTC,CASSFVQEQYF
TRBJ2-2,TRBV10-1,TRBD2,few,TGCGCCAGCAGTGAGCGGGGGGCCGGGGAGCTGTTTTTT,CASSERGAGELFF
TRBJ2-7,TRBV5-1,NA,NA,TGCGCCAGCAGCTTGGGGACAGACTCCTACGAGCAGTACTTC,CASSLGTDSYEQYF
TRBJ1-1,TRBV2,NA,NA,TGTGCCAGCATGTACCGGGAAGCTTTCTTT,CASMYREAFF
TRBJ1-1,TRBV27,NA,NA,TGTGCCAGCAGCCGTTCAGGGTACACTGAAGCTTTCTTT,CASSRSGYTEAFF
TRBJ2-1,TRBV13,TRBD1,NA,TGTGCCAGCAGCTTAAGGGGGACAGGGGGGGGGACTAGCTCCAATGAGCAGTTCTTC,CASSLRGTGGGTSSNEQFF
TRBJ2-7,TRBV4-1,NA,NA,TGCGCCAGCAGCCAACTAGACTCCTACGAGCAGTACTTC,CASSQLDSYEQYF
TRBJ1-1,TRBV7-9,TRBD1,NA,TGTGCCAGCAGCCCAACGACAGGGCGGGTCACTGAAGCTTTCTTT,CASSPTTGRVTEAFF
TRBJ2-1,TRBV9,TRBD2,NA,TGTGCCAGCAGCGGGTACTCTAGCGGGGGTTCCTACAATGAGCAGTTCTTC,CASSGYSSGGSYNEQFF
TRBJ2-1,TRBV29-1,NA,NA,TGCAGCGTCGGACGGGGGTCTGAGCAGTTCTTC,CSVGRGSEQFF
TRBJ2-7,TRBV10-2,NA,NA,TGCGCCAGCAGTCCAGACTACTACGAGCAGTACTTC,CASSPDYYEQYF
TRBJ1-4,TRBV7-8,TRBD1,NA,TGTGCCAGCAGGCCCGGGACAGGGCTCGAAAAACTGTTTTTT,CASRPGTGLEKLFF
TRBJ2-1,TRBV10-1,TRBD2,NA,TGCGCCAGCACTGCTAGCGGGAGCTACAATGAGCAGTTCTTC,CASTASGSYNEQFF
TRBJ1-1,TRBV5-6,TRBD1,NA,TGTGCCAGCAGCTTGATAGGGGGCGCAGCTTTCTTT,CASSLIGGAAFF
TRBJ2-7,TRBV18,TRBD1,NA,TGTGCCAGCTCCCTCACATCGACAGGGGCCTACGAGCAGTACTTC,CASSLTSTGAYEQYF
TRBJ1-2,TRBV10-3,NA,NA,TGTGCCATCAGTGGCCTGAGGCAGCGCTTTGGCTACACCTTC,CAISGLRQRFGYTF
TRBJ2-7,TRBV27,TRBD1,NA,TGTGCCAGCAGCGACCTCCGGGACAGAACCTACGAGCAGTACTTC,CASSDLRDRTYEQYF
TRBJ2-7,TRBV13,TRBD2,NA,TGTGCCAGCAGCTTTCCGGGACTAGCGGACTACGAGCAGTACTTC,CASSFPGLADYEQYF
TRBJ1-1,TRBV19,NA,NA,TGTGCCAGTAGTATATCCTCTTTAGAAGCTTTCTTT,CASSISSLEAFF
TRBJ2-7,TRBV7-3,NA,NA,TGTGCCAGCAGCCCCAAGGAGCGGCGCTCCTACGAGCAGTACTTC,CASSPKERRSYEQYF
TRBJ2-7,TRBV28,NA,NA,TGTGCCAGCAGCAACAGGGAAACCTACGAGCAGTACTTC,CASSNRETYEQYF
TRBJ1-1,TRBV6-5,TRBD1,NA,TGTGCCAGCAGTTTCGGGACAGGGGTGACTGAAGCTTTCTTT,CASSFGTGVTEAFF
TRBJ1-1,TRBV11-2,TRBD1,NA,TGTGCCAGCGCACGGGGACAGTACACTGAAGCTTTCTTT,CASARGQYTEAFF
TRBJ2-2,TRBV5-6,TRBD2,NA,TGTGCCAGCAGCTTGTGGCTAGCGGCCGGGGAGCTGTTTTTT,CASSLWLAAGELFF
TRBJ1-1,TRBV30,NA,few,TGTGCCTGGAGTGTAGCCCTCATGAACACTGAAGCTTTCTTT,CAWSVALMNTEAFF
TRBJ2-3,TRBV5-1,TRBD2,NA,TGCGCCAGCAGCTCCCTCGCCGTACGACTAGCGAGCACAGATACGCAGTATTTT,CASSSLAVRLASTDTQYF
TRBJ2-7,TRBV15,NA,NA,TGTGCCACCAGCAGAGTAGGGACACGAGGATCCTACGAGCAGTACTTC,CATSRVGTRGSYEQYF
TRBJ2-3,TRBV27,TRBD1,once,TGTGCCAGCAGTTTAAGGGGGCTCGCAGATACGCAGTATTTT,CASSLRGLADTQYF
TRBJ2-3,TRBV19,TRBD1,NA,TGTGCCAGTAGTGAGCTACAGGGGGCGATTTTATTAGATACGCAGTATTTT,CASSELQGAILLDTQYF
TRBJ1-2,TRBV19,TRBD1,NA,TGTGCCAGCAGTATAGCCGCCGGGACAGGGTATTTCGGCTATGGCTACACCTTC,CASSIAAGTGYFGYGYTF
TRBJ1-1,TRBV6-5,NA,NA,TGTGCCAGCAGTCCTCGACAGTGGGGGAACACTGAAGCTTTCTTT,CASSPRQWGNTEAFF
TRBJ1-1,TRBV2,NA,NA,TGTGCCAGCAGAAAGAGTGAAGCTTTCTTT,CASRKSEAFF
TRBJ1-4,TRBV18,NA,NA,TGTGCCAGCTCACCAACCCGGGGAACAACTAATGAAAAACTGTTTTTT,CASSPTRGTTNEKLFF
TRBJ1-1,TRBV30,NA,once,TGTGCCTGGAGTGTACAAGAGAACACTGAAGCTTTCTTT,CAWSVQENTEAFF
TRBJ2-1,TRBV5-1,TRBD2,once,TGCGCCAGCAGCTTGGGGGTTAGCGGGAGCGATGAGCAGTTCTTC,CASSLGVSGSDEQFF
TRBJ1-1,TRBV28,NA,NA,TGTGCCAGCACCTCCGACAGGCTTGATTTGAACACTGAAGCTTTCTTT,CASTSDRLDLNTEAFF
TRBJ2-1,TRBV7-9,TRBD2,NA,TGTGCCAGCAGCTTAGGGTGGCGGGAGGGCCACAATGAGCAGTTCTTC,CASSLGWREGHNEQFF
TRBJ2-6,TRBV6-1,TRBD1,NA,TGTGCCAGCAGGGACAGGAGCTCTGGGGCCAACGTCCTGACTTTC,CASRDRSSGANVLTF
TRBJ2-3,TRBV28,TRBD2,NA,TGTGCCAGCACCACCGAGGGACTAGCGGCCTCAGATACGCAGTATTTT,CASTTEGLAASDTQYF